This T cell receptor beta chain is from a study of T cell repertoires in aging, cancer and after chemotherapy (dated by TCRdb to between 2018 and 2021). About the study as a whole: Donors were distributed across six age groups ranging from 30 or younger to 70 or older, with at least three individuals included per group. To look at immunoaging and at how T cells reconstitute after chemotherapy, the study profiled TCR beta repertoires in peripheral blood from both healthy donors and cancer patients. TCR repertoires from healthy donor controls were recorded over periods of several months to years and showed clear clonal overlap between repeated samplings. The complete dataset included roughly 8.8 million TCR reads. The cohort comprised 200 to 250 cancer patients, 94 with hematological and fewer than 140 with solid cancers, plus 95 healthy donors as a reference group. Results and caveats for the whole study, not just this receptor: Untreated patients with hematological or solid cancers showed significantly lower blood TCR diversity and higher clonality than age-matched healthy donors. In both cancer cohorts, the median generation probability rose over the chemotherapy interval, which suggests that the repertoire was reconstituted through rebound thymic output. Declining TCR diversity with age in healthy donors was mainly explained by loss of richness; in cancer patients, loss of evenness also contributed. According to the authors, the repertoire data do not permit conclusions about immunological memory after chemotherapy.

A few counts support this clonotype. Its antigen is still unknown. No much larger clone is present one base from it, and per-base qualities are unavailable. Rearranged TRB sequences spanning V, D and J segments were amplified by multiplex touch-down PCR using a mixed TRB-A/B primer pool. Illumina adapters and sample indices were attached to the amplicons through two consecutive PCR reactions run with Phusion HS II polymerase. After gel purification with the NucleoSpin Gel and PCR Clean-up kit, the amplicons were checked using Qubit and an Agilent 2100 Bioanalyzer. Sequencing of libraries was carried out on an Illumina MiSeq in 600-cycle, single-indexed, paired-end runs. The paper's data handling went like this. MiXCR versions 2.12 and 3.0.5 were used to process TRB sequences. A clone was defined as each unique CDR3 nucleotide sequence, and only productive sequences supported by at least two reads were kept. The repertoire metrics were Shannon diversity, evenness, clonality (defined as one minus evenness), and alpha-parameterized diversity profiles covering alpha 0 to 5. The IGoR algorithm was used to calculate generation probabilities for clones in the paired samples taken before and after chemotherapy. TCRdb reprocessed the public reads (quality trimming at Q25 with fastp, clone calling with MiXCR) and kept in-frame beta chains. Each entry is one CDR3 protein sequence, shown with its most common DNA and genes. For this entry, the V and J calls and clone size follow TCRdb and not the study's own pipeline. In all, the sample holds over 4,500 distinct CDR3 sequences, and 35% to 60% of those were seen once. The ten biggest clones cover roughly 27% of the sample.

TCR beta rearrangements were amplified from genomic DNA isolated from peripheral blood, not from sorted cells or RNA. From its cysteine to its phenylalanine, the CDR3 spans 17 amino acids. The sequence is cut down to CDR3 DNA, 51 bases in frame from base 1. V and J are trimmed by 8 bases and 2 bases, and the gene matches miss 15 bases of the junction. Looking up the germline V gene (reference sequence) yields CDR1 GTSNPN and CDR2 SVGIG. This chain is built from TRBV30 and TRBJ1-2; 12 middle bases align to TRBD1. This receptor was identified in a human donor in good health. The sequenced sample was blood. The sequence in DNA is TGTGCCAGCTACTCGGGACAGGGGGCTTTGGGCAACTATGGCTACACCTTC. Translation gives CASYSGQGALGNYGYTF. With the rest looked up from the reference TRBV30 and TRBJ1-2 genes rather than sequenced, the full variable domain is SQTIHQWPATLVQPVGSPLSLECTVEGTSNPNLYWYRQAAGRGLQLLFYSVGIGQISSEVPQNLSASRPQDRQFILSSKKLLLSDSGFYLCASYSGQGALGNYGYTFGSGTRLTVV.